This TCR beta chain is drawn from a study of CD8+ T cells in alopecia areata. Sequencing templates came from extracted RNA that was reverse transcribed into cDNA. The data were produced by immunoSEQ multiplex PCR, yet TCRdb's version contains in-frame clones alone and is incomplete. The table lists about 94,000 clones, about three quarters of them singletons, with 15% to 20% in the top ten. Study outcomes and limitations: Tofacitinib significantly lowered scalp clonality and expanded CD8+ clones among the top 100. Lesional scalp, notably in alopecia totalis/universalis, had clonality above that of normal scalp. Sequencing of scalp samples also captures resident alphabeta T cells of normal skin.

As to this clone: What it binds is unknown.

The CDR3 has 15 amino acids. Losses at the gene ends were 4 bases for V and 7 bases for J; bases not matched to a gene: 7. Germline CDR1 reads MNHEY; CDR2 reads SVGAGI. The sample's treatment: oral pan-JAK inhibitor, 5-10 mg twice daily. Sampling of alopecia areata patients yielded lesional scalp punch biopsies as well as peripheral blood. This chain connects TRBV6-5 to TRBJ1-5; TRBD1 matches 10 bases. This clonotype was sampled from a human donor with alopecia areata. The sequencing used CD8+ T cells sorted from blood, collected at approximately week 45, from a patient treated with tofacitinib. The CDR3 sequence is CASSSTGQGGQPQHF. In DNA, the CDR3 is TGTGCCAGCAGTTCTACCGGACAGGGGGGGCAGCCCCAGCATTTT.